This paragraph reports one TCR beta chain. Antigen: not known. It was from alopecia areata patients that lesional scalp punch biopsies and peripheral blood were collected. The data derive from a study of CD8+ T cells in alopecia areata. Study-level results: Researchers report lesional scalp, most notably alopecia totalis/universalis, outstripped normal scalp in clonality. Normal skin contains resident alphabeta T cells, and these are also sequenced in scalp samples.

cDNA prepared by RNA extraction and subsequent reverse transcription served as the template for sequencing. The table came from immunoSEQ multiplex PCR; TCRdb's copy has only in-frame clones and leaves some out. The repertoire holds some 170,000 clones, with over 55% as singletons. Per germline, CDR1 SQVTM and CDR2 ANQGSEA. CDR3 length equals 12 residues. Trimming cost V 4 bases and J 2 bases, with 9 bases left between them. This chain joins TRBV29-1 and TRBJ2-7; no reliable D call. This clonotype was obtained from a human donor with alopecia areata. Sample: CD4+ T cells sorted from blood, taken at week 0. CDR3 DNA sequence: TGCAGCGTTGCTCCCTATGCCTACGAGCAGTACTTC. Protein sequence: CSVAPYAYEQYF.